This T cell receptor beta chain emerged from a study of human T cells and chemical hapten exposure. Overall study context: On around 2 cm by around 2 cm of upper inner arm skin, sensitization was performed with 2% DPC.

Study results and limitations: TCRs exceeding 1 in 1000 frequency stayed unchanged with DPC sensitization.

Germline CDR1 is MGHRA and CDR2 is YSYEKL. The CDR3 covers 16 residues. J was trimmed by 7 bases and V by 0 bases; bases with no gene match: 11. This sample's time point: patch test 2, 6 weeks after DPC sensitization. Indicated treatment: therapeutic diphenylcyclopropenone sensitization with weekly scalp DPC. TCRdb used MiXCR to reprocess the RACE reads, holding one entry per CDR3 protein. This table holds some 99,000 distinct CDR3 sequences, less than 10% found once. There are many counts of this clonotype. Its antigen is still unknown. The sample in question was whole blood, obtained in connection with sensitization to the hapten diphenylcyclopropenone (DPC). The chain combines TRBV4-1 with TRBJ1-1; 7 bases align to TRBD1. This receptor was taken from a woman aged 40 to 50 with alopecia areata. Some clones in this sample may be carry-over from other donors' samples. CDR3 DNA: TGCGCCAGCAGCCAAGATGGAAGGGGGCGACTAGATGAAGCTTTCTTT. This encodes CASSQDGRGRLDEAFF.